This TCR beta chain was documented in a study of human T cells and chemical hapten exposure. In the study overall: Patients, largely female, had alopecia areata, totalis or universalis.

Time point denoted: patch test 1, 2 weeks after DPC sensitization. The treatment is: therapeutic diphenylcyclopropenone sensitization with weekly scalp DPC. TCRdb re-called the RACE reads with MiXCR, one entry per CDR3 protein. This table has nearly 350,000 distinct CDR3 sequences, 5.5% to 8% appearing once. V shed 6 bases and J 6 bases; nucleotides not matched to a gene: 7. The CDR3 runs to 15 residues. The sequenced sample was whole blood, obtained in connection with sensitization to the hapten diphenylcyclopropenone (DPC). This sequence was found in a woman under 30 with alopecia areata. Some clones in this sample may be carry-over from other donors' samples. This chain connects TRBV12-3 or TRBV12-4 to TRBJ2-1; 11 bases agree with TRBD2. The CDR3 here is CASSLTSGGLNEQFF. CDR3 coding DNA: TGTGCCAGCAGCCTTACTAGCGGGGGACTCAATGAGCAGTTCTTC.